Listed here are 21 T cell receptor beta chains from one sample, sequenced in a study of CD8 T cells in Susac syndrome. Random hexamers were used to reverse transcribe the RNA input (roughly 0.5 to 1 ug). A single record per CDR3 protein comes from TCRdb applying MiXCR to the immunoSEQ multiplex PCR reads. In the table there are approximately 120,000 distinct CDR3 sequences, 90% to 95% of which are singletons. Input material: CD8+ T cells from PBMCs. The receptors were gathered from a human donor with Susac syndrome.

The chain uses TRBV24-1 and TRBJ2-1; D remains ambiguous. The V end was cut by 0 bases, the J end by 8 bases, with 7 bases between. Germline CDR1 is KGHDR and CDR2 is SFDVKD. The CDR3 covers 13 residues. The CDR3 loop is CATSDLGSHEQFF. CDR3 DNA sequence: TGTGCCACCAGTGATTTGGGATCCCATGAGCAGTTCTTC.

The rearrangement uses TRBV20-1 and TRBJ2-5; 10 nucleotides align to TRBD2. CDR1 and CDR2 (germline): DFQATT, SNEGSKA (reference sequence). There are 16 residues in the CDR3. The V and J ends lost 2 bases and 5 bases, in that order; junction bases with no gene match: 11. In DNA form, the CDR3 reads TGCAGTGCTAGACCCGTGGGTAGCGGGGGGCTCGAGACCCAGTACTTC. Translation gives CSARPVGSGGLETQYF.

The J gene is TRBJ2-5, the V gene TRBV20-1, with D tentatively TRBD1 (5 bases). V lost 6 bases to trimming and J lost 5 bases, with 7 bases between them. Germline V CDR1 and CDR2: DFQATT, SNEGSKA (reference sequence). This CDR3 spans 10 amino acids. CDR3 coding DNA: TGCAGTGCGACAGAGGAGACCCAGTACTTC. It translates to CSATEETQYF.

The chain combines TRBV24-1 with TRBJ2-5; possible D gene TRBD2, 6 bases. Germline lookup yields CDR1 KGHDR and CDR2 SFDVKD. The CDR3 consists of 14 residues. Deletions cut 3 bases from V and 4 bases from J, with 11 bases between. Here the CDR3 DNA reads TGTGCCACCAGTGATCCGGACGGGGGAGAGACCCAGTACTTC. Translated: CATSDPDGGETQYF.

The J gene is TRBJ1-6, the V gene TRBV27; D remains ambiguous. Per the germline V gene, CDR1 is MNHEY and CDR2 is SMNVEV (reference sequence). The V gene lost 4 bases and the J gene lost 12 bases, with 10 bases spanning the gap. This CDR3 comprises 12 residues. The CDR3 bases are TGTGCCAGCAGTTGGGGTACTGAACCCCTCCACTTT. Residues: CASSWGTEPLHF.

This clonotype came up once. DNA of the CDR3: TGTGCCAGTAGTCCCTACAGGGGCGGCGAGCAGTACTTC. Its translation: CASSPYRGGEQYF. V is TRBV19 and J is TRBJ2-7; 7 nucleotides align to TRBD1. With 5 bases clipped from V and 6 bases from J, the junction kept 7 bases outside the gene matches. The CDR3 length is 13 residues. CDR1 LNHDA and CDR2 SQIVND come from the germline V gene (reference sequence).

The chain joins TRBV13 to TRBJ2-7, with D possibly being TRBD2 (6 bases). The ends were cut back, 6 bases at V and 3 bases at J, with 9 bases in the middle. CDR1 PRHDT and CDR2 FYEKMQ come from the germline V gene (reference sequence). This CDR3 is 12 amino acids long. The CDR3 protein is CASSGGNYEQYF. The CDR3 nucleotides are TGTGCCAGCAGTGGGGGGAACTACGAGCAGTACTTC.

This chain uses TRBV7-6 with TRBJ2-4; maybe TRBD2 (5 bases). Germline CDR1 and CDR2: SGHVS and FNYEAQ. The CDR3 covers 17 residues. V was trimmed by 4 bases and J by 7 bases, leaving 23 bases between them. As DNA, the CDR3 is TGTGCCAGCAGCTCGACCATTGCCGGGAACCCGCGGAACATTCAGTACTTC. The encoded protein is CASSSTIAGNPRNIQYF.

V usage is TRBV15 and J usage is TRBJ2-3; a possible D gene is TRBD2 (5 bases). The CDR3 extends over 15 amino acids. V gave up 0 bases and J gave up 1 base, with 8 bases separating them. Germline V CDR1 and CDR2: LNHNV, YYDKDF (reference sequence). The CDR3 nucleotides read TGTGCCACCAGCAGAGATAACGGGGGCACAGATACGCAGTATTTT. Protein: CATSRDNGGTDTQYF.

The genes are TRBV7-8 and TRBJ2-1; TRBD1 or TRBD2 may be the D gene (6 bases each). The CDR3 covers 16 residues. CDR1 and CDR2 from the germline V gene are SGHVS and FQNEAQ. The V and J ends lost 5 bases and 6 bases respectively, with 20 bases between them. CDR3 coding DNA: TGTGCCAGCAGCGAGACAGGAGGGGGTGTAGGCAATGAGCAGTTCTTC. Amino acid sequence: CASSETGGGVGNEQFF.

The chain is built from TRBV18 and TRBJ1-2, with 10 positions matching TRBD1. Germline CDR1 KGHSH, CDR2 LQKENI. J gave up 3 bases and V 3 bases, and 16 bases lay outside the gene matches. This CDR3 comprises 19 residues. Here the CDR3 reads CASSPRPYDRGRIDYGYTF. CDR3 in DNA: TGTGCCAGCTCACCCAGACCTTACGACAGGGGGCGCATTGACTATGGCTACACCTTC.

The chain has TRBV19 and TRBJ1-2; unclear D gene. The CDR3 is 13 amino acids. The germline gives CDR1 LNHDA, CDR2 SQIVND (reference sequence). The V gene lost 8 bases and the J gene lost 0 bases, with 10 bases spanning the gap. The chain's CDR3 is CASGSAANYGYTF. The CDR3 bases are TGTGCCAGTGGGTCAGCTGCTAACTATGGCTACACCTTC.

The chain combines TRBV7-2 with TRBJ2-5; D might be TRBD2 (5 bases). The CDR3 is 17 residues long. V was clipped by 2 bases and J by 2 bases, with 18 bases between them. Per the germline V gene, CDR1 is SGHTA and CDR2 is FQGNSA. CDR3 in amino acids: CASSLTSERSLQETQYF. Written as DNA, the CDR3 is TGTGCCAGCAGCTTAACTAGTGAGCGGTCGCTGCAAGAGACCCAGTACTTC.

This clonotype has a single count. CDR3 sequence: CASSFNGVEYNEQFF. CDR3 bases: TGTGCCAGCAGTTTTAATGGGGTTGAGTACAATGAGCAGTTCTTC. The chain employs TRBV12-3 or TRBV12-4 and TRBJ2-1, with D uncertain. V was shortened by 3 bases and J by 4 bases, with 13 bases between the two germline ends. This CDR3 region has 15 residues.

The gene calls are TRBV27 and TRBJ2-1; D perhaps matches TRBD2 (5 bases). The CDR3 is 15 residues long. Trimming stripped 5 bases from V and 0 bases from J, with 11 bases between. Germline CDR1 MNHEY, CDR2 SMNVEV (reference sequence). This CDR3 is CASSETRSSYNEQFF. CDR3 DNA: TGTGCCAGCAGTGAAACTAGGAGCTCCTACAATGAGCAGTTCTTC.

This clonotype was detected once. The chain combines TRBV19 with TRBJ2-7, with no clear D. CDR3 length: 13 amino acids. Germline V gene sequence: CDR1 LNHDA, CDR2 SQIVND (reference sequence). Trimming took off 10 bases at V and 4 bases at J, with 17 bases between the two ends. CDR3 loop: CATGPAGMYEQYF. Here the CDR3 DNA reads TGTGCCACCGGACCGGCTGGAATGTACGAGCAGTACTTC.

The V call is TRBV6-5, the J call TRBJ1-1; D is possibly TRBD1 (6 bases). Trimming took off 8 bases at V and 6 bases at J, with 22 bases between the two ends. CDR1 and CDR2 (germline): MNHEY, SVGAGI. The CDR3 has 15 residues. CDR3: CASFPLGGAGAEAFF. For the CDR3, the DNA is TGTGCCAGCTTTCCCCTAGGGGGGGCAGGGGCTGAAGCTTTCTTT.

CDR3 sequence: CAWSVGSSEAQYF. CDR3 DNA sequence: TGTGCCTGGAGTGTAGGCAGCAGCGAGGCCCAGTACTTC. The chain combines TRBV30 with TRBJ2-5; D gene uncertain. Between the trimmed V and J ends, which lost 0 bases and 9 bases, there was a span of 14 bases. Germline CDR1 reads GTSNPN; CDR2 reads SVGIG (reference sequence). The CDR3 is made up of 13 amino acids.

The chain uses TRBV4-1 and TRBJ2-5, with 8 bases identical to TRBD1. Germline V gives CDR1 MGHRA, CDR2 YSYEKL. The CDR3 sequence is 15 residues long. V was clipped by 0 bases and J by 4 bases; unmatched bases: 4. This CDR3 is CASSQDRGLGETQYF. DNA for the CDR3: TGCGCCAGCAGCCAAGACAGGGGGCTAGGAGAGACCCAGTACTTC.

This clonotype was counted once. V gene TRBV5-6 combines with J gene TRBJ2-1; D possibly matches TRBD1 or TRBD2 (6 bases each). The CDR3 covers 17 residues. V was trimmed by 1 base and J by 3 bases, leaving 17 bases between them. The germline V gene encodes CDR1 SGHDT and CDR2 YYEEEE. Here the CDR3 reads CASSLYHGGLNYNEQFF. The CDR3 region has the DNA TGTGCCAGCAGCTTGTATCATGGGGGGCTAAACTACAATGAGCAGTTCTTC.

The chain joins TRBV5-1 to TRBJ2-2; no firm D call. Trimming took 4 bases from V and 0 from J, leaving 13 bases between them. Germline loops: CDR1 SGHRS, CDR2 YFSETQ. This CDR3 is built from 16 residues. The CDR3 is CASSPRGPANTGELFF. CDR3 bases: TGCGCCAGCAGCCCCCGCGGCCCCGCGAACACCGGGGAGCTGTTTTTT.